These 18 T cell receptor beta chains were all obtained from the same sample, sequenced in a study of blood T cell repertoires in COVID-19. The repertoire was sequenced with immunoSEQ multiplex PCR; TCRdb's copy has only in-frame clones and lacks some. Of hundreds of thousands of clones detected, 89% appear once; the ten largest clones hold around 6.5%. The material sequenced was peripheral blood. These receptor sequences come from a man in his sixties who had recovered from COVID-19.

The rearrangement uses TRBV3-1 (or the pseudogene TRBV3-2) and TRBJ2-1; 9 bases agree with TRBD2. CDR3 length: 15 amino acids. Losses at the gene ends were 6 bases for V and 5 bases for J; bases not matched to a gene: 8. Per germline, CDR1 LGHDT and CDR2 YNNKEL (reference sequence). In DNA form, the CDR3 reads TGTGCCAGCAGGAATAGCGGGGGTTCCAACAATGAGCAGTTCTTC. Translation: CASRNSGGSNNEQFF.

The chain links TRBV7-3 to TRBJ2-1; D may be TRBD2 (6 bases). Germline V gene sequence: CDR1 SGHTA, CDR2 FQGTGA. V lost 5 bases and J 5 bases, leaving 10 bases between the germline ends. CDR3 length equals 13 residues. The CDR3 region has the DNA TGTGCCAGCAGCCCCGGGGGTGACAATGAGCAGTTCTTC. This sequence encodes CASSPGGDNEQFF.

This clone occurred a few times. The rearrangement links TRBV4-1 to TRBJ2-7; 16 bases line up with TRBD2. The length of the CDR3 is 18 residues. Germline CDR1 reads MGHRA; CDR2 reads YSYEKL. Losses at the gene ends were 4 bases for V and 7 bases for J; bases not matched to a gene: 13. CDR3 bases: TGCGCCAGCAGCCCCGAACTGGGGACTAGCGGGAGGGCAAGGGAGCAGTACTTC. Translating it yields CASSPELGTSGRAREQYF.

A few counts support this clone. CDR3 in amino acids: CASSVGQMNTEAFF. In DNA, the CDR3 is TGTGCCAGCAGCGTAGGACAGATGAACACTGAAGCTTTCTTT. The chain is built from TRBV9 and TRBJ1-1, with a possible D match to TRBD1 (5 bases). The CDR3 extends over 14 amino acids. From germline, CDR1 is SGDLS and CDR2 YYNGEE. V was cut by 0 bases and J by 0 bases, with 6 bases left in between.

CDR3 bases: TGTGCCAGCAGCCTTGGGACTAGCGGGATAGGGGATACGCAGTATTTT. It yields the protein CASSLGTSGIGDTQYF. J is TRBJ2-3 and V is TRBV11-3; 13 bases align to TRBD2. The germline V gene encodes CDR1 SGHNT and CDR2 YENEEA. J lost 6 bases, V lost 5 bases, and 8 bases had no gene match. The CDR3 totals 16 residues.

CDR3 protein: CARTGAREYTGELFF. The CDR3 nucleotides are TGTGCCCGGACAGGAGCGCGGGAGTACACCGGGGAGCTGTTTTTT. The rearrangement links TRBV30 to TRBJ2-2; either TRBD1 or TRBD2 may fit D (7 bases each). The CDR3 runs 15 residues. Per germline, CDR1 GTSNPN and CDR2 SVGIG (reference sequence). Trimming removed 8 bases from V and 3 bases from J, with 19 bases in between.

The chain is built from TRBV28 and TRBJ2-2, with TRBD2 matching over 8 bases. The germline gives CDR1 MDHEN, CDR2 SYDVKM. This CDR3 has 13 residues. Germline trimming cut 6 bases from V and 7 bases from J; bases unmatched to any gene: 4. CDR3 region: CASSGRADGELFF. The CDR3 nucleotides are TGTGCCAGCAGCGGGAGGGCGGACGGGGAGCTGTTTTTT. Full variable domain (remainder filled in from reference TRBV28 and TRBJ2-2): DVKVTQSSRYLVKRTGEKVFLECVQDMDHENMFWYRQDPGLGLRLIYFSYDVKMKEKGDIPEGYSVSREKKERFSLILESASTNQTSMYLCASSGRADGELFFGEGSRLTVL.

The chain employs TRBV9 and TRBJ1-6; D ambiguous. V lost 3 bases to trimming and J lost 6 bases, with 10 bases between them. In germline, CDR1 is SGDLS, CDR2 YYNGEE. This CDR3 region has 14 residues. CDR3 nucleotides: TGTGCCAGCAGCGGTTTCCTTCCTAATTCACCCCTCCACTTT. It yields the protein CASSGFLPNSPLHF.

The chain joins TRBV3-1 (or the pseudogene TRBV3-2) to TRBJ1-2; D possibly corresponds to TRBD1 (5 bases). The CDR3 is 16 amino acids. The V end was cut by 5 bases, the J end by 4 bases, with 20 bases between. The germline gives CDR1 LGHDT, CDR2 YNNKEL (reference sequence). The CDR3 protein is CASSWGSLAGSYGYTF. The CDR3 DNA is TGTGCCAGCAGCTGGGGGTCTCTCGCCGGGAGCTATGGCTACACCTTC.

The gene calls are TRBV19 and TRBJ1-1; 7 bases match TRBD1. The ends lost 6 bases at V and 0 bases at J; junction bases unmatched: 4. Germline-derived CDR1 and CDR2 are LNHDA and SQIVND (reference sequence). The CDR3 extends over 14 amino acids. In DNA form, the CDR3 reads TGTGCCAGTAGAGACAGGGCTGTGAACACTGAAGCTTTCTTT. Translation gives CASRDRAVNTEAFF.

The genes are TRBV7-9 and TRBJ2-3; weak D call: TRBD1 (6 bases). Germline CDR1 SEHNR, CDR2 FQNEAQ (reference sequence). The CDR3 totals 12 residues. Deletions cut 6 bases from V and 6 bases from J, with 10 bases between. The CDR3 sequence: CASSFQGDTQYF. CDR3 bases: TGTGCCAGCAGTTTCCAGGGGGATACGCAGTATTTT.

The chain combines TRBV28 with TRBJ1-2, with 9 nucleotides matching TRBD1. V lost 5 bases to trimming and J lost 10 bases; unmatched junction nucleotides: 14. Germline CDR1 reads MDHEN; CDR2 reads SYDVKM. This CDR3 spans 15 amino acids. The CDR3: CASSIEKGQGAAYTF. The CDR3 coding sequence is TGTGCCAGCAGTATTGAAAAGGGACAGGGAGCCGCCTACACCTTC.

The chain has TRBV18 and TRBJ2-3, with no clear D. The CDR3 loop spans 13 amino acids. Germline lookup yields CDR1 KGHSH and CDR2 LQKENI. V shed 4 bases and J shed 2 bases, with 7 bases lying between them. The DNA of the CDR3 is TGTGCCAGCTCACGGCAGTCCACAGATACGCAGTATTTT. Residues: CASSRQSTDTQYF. Based on the CDR3 plus reference TRBV18 and TRBJ2-3, the full variable domain is NAGVMQNPRHLVRRRGQEARLRCSPMKGHSHVYWYRQLPEEGLKFMVYLQKENIIDESGMPKERFSAEFPKEGPSILRIQQVVRGDSAAYFCASSRQSTDTQYFGPGTRLTVL.

The rearrangement links TRBV29-1 to TRBJ2-3; a weak D match, TRBD1 (5 bases). This CDR3 is 15 amino acids long. Trimming stripped 5 bases from V and 2 bases from J, with 17 bases between. Germline V gene data show CDR1 as SQVTM and CDR2 as ANQGSEA. CDR3 in amino acids: CSVLGAAGFTDTQYF. The CDR3 nucleotides read TGCAGCGTTTTAGGGGCTGCAGGGTTCACAGATACGCAGTATTTT.

The chain joins TRBV7-9 to TRBJ1-5, with 7 bases matching TRBD1. Trimming took 5 bases from V and 3 from J; bases not matched to a gene: 10. The CDR3 is 16 residues long. The germline gives CDR1 SEHNR, CDR2 FQNEAQ (reference sequence). The CDR3 is CASSPIRQGANQPQHF. The CDR3, as DNA: TGTGCCAGCAGCCCCATCCGACAGGGCGCCAATCAGCCCCAGCATTTT.

The rearrangement links TRBV28 to TRBJ2-2; a weak D match, TRBD2 (5 bases). The V end was cut by 5 bases, the J end by 3 bases, with 13 bases between. Germline CDR1 is MDHEN and CDR2 is SYDVKM. The CDR3 has 15 amino acids. The CDR3: CASSPTRGYTGELFF. In DNA form, the CDR3 reads TGTGCCAGCAGTCCCACTCGGGGTTACACCGGGGAGCTGTTTTTT.

The V call is TRBV12-3 or TRBV12-4, the J call TRBJ2-5, with 8 bases fitting TRBD2. The junction had 7 bases not matched to a gene; V was cut back by 8 bases and J by 5 bases. CDR3 size: 13 residues. CDR3 nucleotide sequence: TGTGCCAGCCGCACAGCGGGAGTGGAGACCCAGTACTTC. This gives the protein CASRTAGVETQYF.

The gene calls are TRBV5-4 and TRBJ1-1; D may be TRBD1 (6 bases). This CDR3 comprises 14 residues. V lost 4 bases and J lost 3, with 13 bases in between. Per the germline V gene, CDR1 is SGHNT and CDR2 is YYREEE (reference sequence). The CDR3, as DNA: TGTGCCAGCAGCCCGGACAGCCGATACACTGAAGCTTTCTTT. Encoded protein: CASSPDSRYTEAFF.